This T cell receptor beta chain comes out of a study of graft-versus-host responses after intestinal transplantation. About the research overall: Multivisceral, liver-intestinal, or isolated intestinal transplants were given to recipients. Uniformly, recipients were administered anti-thymocyte globulin induction with subsequent tacrolimus and steroids for two to three years. Study outcomes and limitations: Peak GvH clone levels in circulation were associated with early post-transplant HvG declines. Within allografts, high graft-versus-host to host-versus-graft clonal ratios were seen among patients with graft-donor T cell macrochimerism.

Assay used: immunoSEQ multiplex PCR; TCRdb lists only in-frame clones, some missing. The sample consists of roughly 97,000 clones, roughly 87% of them appearing once. Turning to this clone: Antigen: not known.

This clonotype was sampled from a human donor who received an intestinal transplant. Sequencing used unstimulated CD4+ T cells sorted from spleen or lymph node cells, obtained before intestinal transplant.

The CDR3 nucleotides read TGTGCCAGCAGCTTAACGGTGGGGGAGCAGTTCTTC. This encodes CASSLTVGEQFF. This sequence joins TRBV7-3 and TRBJ2-1, with D unresolved. Germline loops: CDR1 SGHTA, CDR2 FQGTGA. V shed 0 bases and J shed 10 bases, with 7 bases lying between them. This CDR3 spans 12 amino acids. Using reference TRBV7-3 and TRBJ2-1 for the parts outside the CDR3, the full variable domain is GAGVSQTPSNKVTEKGKYVELRCDPISGHTALYWYRQSLGQGPEFLIYFQGTGAADDSGLPNDRFFAVRPEGSVSTLKIQRTERGDSAVYLCASSLTVGEQFFGPGTRLTVL.